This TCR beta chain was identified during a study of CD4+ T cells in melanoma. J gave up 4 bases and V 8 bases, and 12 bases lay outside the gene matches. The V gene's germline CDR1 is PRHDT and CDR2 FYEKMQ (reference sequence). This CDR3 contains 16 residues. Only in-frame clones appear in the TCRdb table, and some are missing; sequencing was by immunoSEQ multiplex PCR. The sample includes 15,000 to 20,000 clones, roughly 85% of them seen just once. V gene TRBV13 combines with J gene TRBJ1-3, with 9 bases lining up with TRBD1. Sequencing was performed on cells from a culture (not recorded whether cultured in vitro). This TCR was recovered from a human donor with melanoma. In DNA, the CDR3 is TGTGCCAGCGCGGCCCCGGGACAGGGAACAGGAAACACCATATATTTT. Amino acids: CASAAPGQGTGNTIYF.